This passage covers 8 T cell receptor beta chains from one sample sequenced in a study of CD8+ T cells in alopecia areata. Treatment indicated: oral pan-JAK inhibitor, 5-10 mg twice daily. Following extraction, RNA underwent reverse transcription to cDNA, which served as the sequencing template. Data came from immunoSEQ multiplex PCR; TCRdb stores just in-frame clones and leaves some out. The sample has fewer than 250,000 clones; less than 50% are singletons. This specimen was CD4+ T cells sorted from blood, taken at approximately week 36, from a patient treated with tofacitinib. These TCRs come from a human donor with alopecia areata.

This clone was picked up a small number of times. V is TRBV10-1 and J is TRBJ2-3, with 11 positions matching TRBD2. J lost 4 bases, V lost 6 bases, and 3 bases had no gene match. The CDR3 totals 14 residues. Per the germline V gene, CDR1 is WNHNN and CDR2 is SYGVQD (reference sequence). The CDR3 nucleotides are TGCGCCAGCAGCTCACTAGCGGGAGCAGATACGCAGTATTTT. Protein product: CASSSLAGADTQYF.

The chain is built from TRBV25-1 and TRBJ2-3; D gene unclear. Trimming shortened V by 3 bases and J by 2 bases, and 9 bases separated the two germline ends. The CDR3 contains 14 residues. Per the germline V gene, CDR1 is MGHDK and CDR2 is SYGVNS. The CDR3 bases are TGTGCCAGCAGTGACCCCTCCATCACAGATACGCAGTATTTT. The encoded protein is CASSDPSITDTQYF.

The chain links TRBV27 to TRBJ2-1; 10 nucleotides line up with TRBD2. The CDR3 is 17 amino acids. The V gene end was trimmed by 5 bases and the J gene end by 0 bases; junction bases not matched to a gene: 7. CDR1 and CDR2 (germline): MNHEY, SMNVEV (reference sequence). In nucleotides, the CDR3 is TGTGCCAGCAGTCCTAGGACTAGCGGAAGCTCCTACAATGAGCAGTTCTTC. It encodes CASSPRTSGSSYNEQFF.

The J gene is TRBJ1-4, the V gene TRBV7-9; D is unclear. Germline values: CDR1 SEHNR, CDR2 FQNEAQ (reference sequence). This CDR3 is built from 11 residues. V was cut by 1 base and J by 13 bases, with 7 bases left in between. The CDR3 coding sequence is TGTGCCAGCAGCTTAGGTGGGAGACTGTTTTTT. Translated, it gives CASSLGGRLFF.

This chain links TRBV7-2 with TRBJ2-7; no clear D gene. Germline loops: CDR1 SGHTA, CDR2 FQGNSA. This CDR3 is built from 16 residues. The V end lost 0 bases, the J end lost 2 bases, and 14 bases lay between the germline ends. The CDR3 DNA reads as TGTGCCAGCAGCTTAGCGTTGTCCAGACGAACCTACGAGCAGTACTTC. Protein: CASSLALSRRTYEQYF.

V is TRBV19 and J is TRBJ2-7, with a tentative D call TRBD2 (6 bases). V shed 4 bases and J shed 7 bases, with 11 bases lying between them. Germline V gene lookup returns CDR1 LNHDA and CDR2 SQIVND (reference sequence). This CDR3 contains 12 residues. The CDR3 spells CASSTREWEQYF. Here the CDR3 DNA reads TGTGCCAGTAGTACACGGGAGTGGGAGCAGTACTTC.

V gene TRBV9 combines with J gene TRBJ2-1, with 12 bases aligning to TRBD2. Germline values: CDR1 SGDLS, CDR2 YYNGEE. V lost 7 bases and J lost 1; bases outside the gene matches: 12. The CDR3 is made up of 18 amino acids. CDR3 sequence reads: CASGRLAGVIGSYNEQFF. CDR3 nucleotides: TGTGCCAGCGGTCGACTAGCGGGAGTCATTGGGTCCTACAATGAGCAGTTCTTC.

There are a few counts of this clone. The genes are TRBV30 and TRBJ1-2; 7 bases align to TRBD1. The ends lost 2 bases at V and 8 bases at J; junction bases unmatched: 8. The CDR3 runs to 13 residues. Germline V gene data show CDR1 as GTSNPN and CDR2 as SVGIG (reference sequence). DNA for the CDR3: TGTGCCTGGAGTCCCGCCACAGGGGAAGGCTACACCTTC. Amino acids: CAWSPATGEGYTF.